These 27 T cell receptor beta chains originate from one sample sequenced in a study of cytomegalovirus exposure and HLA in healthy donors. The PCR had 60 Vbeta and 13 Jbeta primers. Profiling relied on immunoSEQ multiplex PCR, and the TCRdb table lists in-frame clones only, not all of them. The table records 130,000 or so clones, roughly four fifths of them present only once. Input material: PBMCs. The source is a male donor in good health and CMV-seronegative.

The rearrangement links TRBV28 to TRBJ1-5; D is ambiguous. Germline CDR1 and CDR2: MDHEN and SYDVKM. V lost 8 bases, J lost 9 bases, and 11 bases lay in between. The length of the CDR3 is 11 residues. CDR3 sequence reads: CASGTTRPQHF. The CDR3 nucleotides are TGTGCCAGCGGCACGACTCGGCCCCAGCATTTT.

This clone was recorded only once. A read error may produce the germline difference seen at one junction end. This CDR3 is CASSLEGQESWEETQYF. In DNA form, the CDR3 reads TGTGCCAGCAGCTTGGAAGGACAGGAGTCGTGGGAAGAAACCCAGTACTTC. The chain combines TRBV5-6 with TRBJ2-5; 7 bases are a match to TRBD1. The CDR3 totals 17 residues. CDR1 SGHDT and CDR2 YYEEEE come from the germline V gene.

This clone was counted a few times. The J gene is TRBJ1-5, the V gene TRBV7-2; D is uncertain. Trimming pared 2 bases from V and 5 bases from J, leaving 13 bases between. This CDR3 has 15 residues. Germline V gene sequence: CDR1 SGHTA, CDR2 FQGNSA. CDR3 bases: TGTGCCAGCAGCTTACTCGGGTTTGTGGATCAGCCCCAGCATTTT. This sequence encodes CASSLLGFVDQPQHF.

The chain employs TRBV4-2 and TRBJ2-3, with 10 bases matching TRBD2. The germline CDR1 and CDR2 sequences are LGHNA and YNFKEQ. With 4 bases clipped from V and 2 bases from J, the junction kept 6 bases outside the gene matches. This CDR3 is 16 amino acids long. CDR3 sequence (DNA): TGTGCCAGCAGCCTCCAGCGGGAGGGCCCCACAGATACGCAGTATTTT. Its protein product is CASSLQREGPTDTQYF.

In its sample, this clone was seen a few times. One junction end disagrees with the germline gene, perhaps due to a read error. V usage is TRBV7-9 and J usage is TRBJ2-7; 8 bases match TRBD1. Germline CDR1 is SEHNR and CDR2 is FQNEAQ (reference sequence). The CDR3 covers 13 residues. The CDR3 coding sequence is TGTTCCAGCAGATCAGGGGGCGGCTACGAGCAGTACTTC. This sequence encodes CSSRSGGGYEQYF.

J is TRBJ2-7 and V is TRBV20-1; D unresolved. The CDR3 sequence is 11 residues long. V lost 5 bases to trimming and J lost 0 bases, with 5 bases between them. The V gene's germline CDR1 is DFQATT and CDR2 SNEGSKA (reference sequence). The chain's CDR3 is CSALYSYEQYF. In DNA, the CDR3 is TGCAGTGCTCTCTACTCCTACGAGCAGTACTTC.

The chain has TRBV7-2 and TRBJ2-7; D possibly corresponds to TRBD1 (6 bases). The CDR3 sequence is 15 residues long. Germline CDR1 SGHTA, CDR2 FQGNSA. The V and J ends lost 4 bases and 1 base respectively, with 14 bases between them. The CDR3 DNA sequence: TGTGCCAGCAGCTCCATCGCCGGGACATCCTACGAGCAGTACTTC. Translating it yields CASSSIAGTSYEQYF.

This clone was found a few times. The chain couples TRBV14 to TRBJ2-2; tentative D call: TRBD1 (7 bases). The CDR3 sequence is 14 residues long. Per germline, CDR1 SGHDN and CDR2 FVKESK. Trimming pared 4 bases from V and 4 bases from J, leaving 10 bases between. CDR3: CASSLQGGTGELFF. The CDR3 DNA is TGTGCCAGCAGCCTCCAGGGGGGCACCGGGGAGCTGTTTTTT.

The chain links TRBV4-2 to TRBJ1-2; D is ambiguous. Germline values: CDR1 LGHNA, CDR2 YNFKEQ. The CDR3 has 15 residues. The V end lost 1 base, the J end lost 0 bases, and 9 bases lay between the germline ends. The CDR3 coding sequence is TGTGCCAGCAGCCAAGGAGGATCGGCTAACTATGGCTACACCTTC. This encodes CASSQGGSANYGYTF.

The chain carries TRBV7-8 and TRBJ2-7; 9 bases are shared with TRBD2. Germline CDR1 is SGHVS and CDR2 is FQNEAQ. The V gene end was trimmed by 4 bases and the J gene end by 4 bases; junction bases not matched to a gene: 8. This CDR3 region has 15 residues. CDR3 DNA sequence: TGTGCCAGCAGCTCCCCGCGGGGGGGTCTTTACGAGCAGTACTTC. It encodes CASSSPRGGLYEQYF.

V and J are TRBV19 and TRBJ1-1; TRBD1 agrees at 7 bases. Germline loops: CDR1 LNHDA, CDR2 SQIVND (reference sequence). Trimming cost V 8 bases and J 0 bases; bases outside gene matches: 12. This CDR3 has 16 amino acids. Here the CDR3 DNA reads TGTGCCAGTGCCCGACAGGGTACCTCCATGAACACTGAAGCTTTCTTT. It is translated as CASARQGTSMNTEAFF.

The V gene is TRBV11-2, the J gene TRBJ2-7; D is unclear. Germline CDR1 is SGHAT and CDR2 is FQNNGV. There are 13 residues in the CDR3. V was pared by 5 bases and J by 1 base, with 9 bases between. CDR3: CASSPLLSYEQYF. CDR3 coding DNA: TGTGCCAGCAGCCCCCTGTTGTCCTACGAGCAGTACTTC.

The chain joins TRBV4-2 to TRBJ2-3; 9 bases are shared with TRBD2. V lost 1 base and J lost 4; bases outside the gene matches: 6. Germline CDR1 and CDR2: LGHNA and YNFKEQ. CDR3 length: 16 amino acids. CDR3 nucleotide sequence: TGTGCCAGCAGCCAAGTGCTAGCGGGAAGCGCAGATACGCAGTATTTT. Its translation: CASSQVLAGSADTQYF.

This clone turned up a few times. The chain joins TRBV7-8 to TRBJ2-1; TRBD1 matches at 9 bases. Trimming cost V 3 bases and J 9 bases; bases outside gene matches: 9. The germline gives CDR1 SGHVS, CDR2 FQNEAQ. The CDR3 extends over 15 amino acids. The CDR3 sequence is CASSFTGGYVGEQFF. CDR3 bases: TGTGCCAGCAGCTTCACAGGGGGCTATGTCGGTGAGCAGTTCTTC.

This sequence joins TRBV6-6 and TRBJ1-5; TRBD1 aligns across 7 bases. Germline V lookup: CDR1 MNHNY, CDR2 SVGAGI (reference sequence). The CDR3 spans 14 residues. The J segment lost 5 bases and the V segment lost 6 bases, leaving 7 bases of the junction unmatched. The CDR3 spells CASRQIDRDQPQHF. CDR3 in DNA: TGTGCCAGCAGACAAATCGACAGGGATCAGCCCCAGCATTTT.

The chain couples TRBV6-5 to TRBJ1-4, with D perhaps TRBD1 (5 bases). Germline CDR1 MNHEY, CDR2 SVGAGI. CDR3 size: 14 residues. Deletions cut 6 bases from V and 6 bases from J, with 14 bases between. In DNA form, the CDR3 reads TGTGCCAGCAGGGCCTCAGGGATGTATGAAAAACTGTTTTTT. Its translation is CASRASGMYEKLFF.

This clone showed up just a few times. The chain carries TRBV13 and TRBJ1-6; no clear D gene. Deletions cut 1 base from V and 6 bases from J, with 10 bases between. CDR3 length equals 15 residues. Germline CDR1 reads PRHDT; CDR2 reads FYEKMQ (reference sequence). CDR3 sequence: CASSLAGSSNSPLHF. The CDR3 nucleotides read TGTGCCAGCAGCTTAGCTGGGTCTAGTAATTCACCCCTCCACTTT. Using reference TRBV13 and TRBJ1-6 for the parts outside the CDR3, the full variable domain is AAGVIQSPRHLIKEKRETATLKCYPIPRHDTVYWYQQGPGQDPQFLISFYEKMQSDKGSIPDRFSAQQFSDYHSELNMSSLELGDSALYFCASSLAGSSNSPLHFGNGTRLTVT.

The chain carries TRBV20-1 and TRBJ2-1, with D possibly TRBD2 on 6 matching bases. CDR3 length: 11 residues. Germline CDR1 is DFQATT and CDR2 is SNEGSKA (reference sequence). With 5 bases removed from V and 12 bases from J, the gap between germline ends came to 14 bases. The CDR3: CSALIGEVQFF. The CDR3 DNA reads TGCAGTGCTCTGATTGGGGAGGTGCAGTTCTTC.

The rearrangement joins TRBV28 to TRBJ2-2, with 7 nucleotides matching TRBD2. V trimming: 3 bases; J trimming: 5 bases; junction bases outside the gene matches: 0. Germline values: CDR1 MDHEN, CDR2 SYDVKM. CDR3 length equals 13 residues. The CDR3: CASSFGGTGELFF. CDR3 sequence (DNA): TGTGCCAGCAGTTTCGGGGGGACCGGGGAGCTGTTTTTT.

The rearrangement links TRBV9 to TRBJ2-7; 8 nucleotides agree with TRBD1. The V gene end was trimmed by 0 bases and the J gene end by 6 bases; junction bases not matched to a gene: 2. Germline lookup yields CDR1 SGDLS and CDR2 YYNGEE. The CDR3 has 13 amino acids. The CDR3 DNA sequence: TGTGCCAGCAGCGTAGAACAGGGGGGCGAGCAGTACTTC. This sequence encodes CASSVEQGGEQYF.

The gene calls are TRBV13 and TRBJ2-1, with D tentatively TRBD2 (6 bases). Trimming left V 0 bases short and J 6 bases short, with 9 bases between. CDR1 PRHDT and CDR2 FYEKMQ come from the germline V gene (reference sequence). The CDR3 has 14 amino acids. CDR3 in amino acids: CASSLGGAGNEQFF. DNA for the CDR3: TGTGCCAGCAGCTTAGGCGGAGCGGGCAATGAGCAGTTCTTC.

CDR3 sequence (DNA): TGTGCCAGCAGCCAGATGGGGGGACTAGCGTTCGATGAGCAGTTCTTC. It codes for CASSQMGGLAFDEQFF. The rearrangement links TRBV7-6 to TRBJ2-1; 10 bases align to TRBD2. This CDR3 spans 16 amino acids. V lost 5 bases to trimming and J lost 8 bases; unmatched junction nucleotides: 12. Germline CDR1 and CDR2: SGHVS and FNYEAQ.

As DNA, the CDR3 is TGTGCCAGCAGCTGGGGACAGGGTGAAACCGGGGAGCTGTTTTTT. Translated, it gives CASSWGQGETGELFF. The chain carries TRBV5-8 and TRBJ2-2; 9 nucleotides align to TRBD1. This CDR3 is 15 amino acids long. J lost 5 bases, V lost 3 bases, and 5 bases had no gene match. Germline V gives CDR1 SGHTS, CDR2 YDEGEE.

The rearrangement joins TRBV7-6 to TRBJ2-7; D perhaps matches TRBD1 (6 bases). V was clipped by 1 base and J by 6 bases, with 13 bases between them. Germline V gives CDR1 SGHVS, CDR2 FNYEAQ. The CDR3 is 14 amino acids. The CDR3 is CASSLVGGRSEQYF. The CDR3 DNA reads TGTGCCAGCAGCTTAGTAGGGGGACGGAGCGAGCAGTACTTC. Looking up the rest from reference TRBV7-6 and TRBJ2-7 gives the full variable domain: GAGVSQSPRYKVTKRGQDVALRCDPISGHVSLYWYRQALGQGPEFLTYFNYEAQQDKSGLPNDRFSAERPEGSISTLTIQRTEQRDSAMYRCASSLVGGRSEQYFGPGTRLTVT.

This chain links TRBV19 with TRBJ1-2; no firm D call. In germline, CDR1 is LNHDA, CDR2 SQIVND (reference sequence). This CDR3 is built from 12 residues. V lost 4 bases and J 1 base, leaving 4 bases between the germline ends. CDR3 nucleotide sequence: TGTGCCAGTAGTAGCGGTAACTATGGCTACACCTTC. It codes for CASSSGNYGYTF.

As DNA, the CDR3 is TGTGCCAGCAGTGATACAGGGGGGAATGAAAAACTGTTTTTT. Translated, it gives CASSDTGGNEKLFF. The chain combines TRBV28 with TRBJ1-4, with TRBD1 identical over 8 bases. V was pared by 5 bases and J by 5 bases, with 4 bases of the junction left unmatched. The CDR3 loop spans 14 amino acids. Germline CDR1 reads MDHEN; CDR2 reads SYDVKM.

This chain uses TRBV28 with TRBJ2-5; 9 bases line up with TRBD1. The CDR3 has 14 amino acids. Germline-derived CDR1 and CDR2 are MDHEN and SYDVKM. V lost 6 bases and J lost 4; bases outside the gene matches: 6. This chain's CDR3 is CASRPGQGIETQYF. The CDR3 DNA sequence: TGTGCCAGCAGACCGGGACAGGGTATAGAGACCCAGTACTTC.